This T cell receptor beta chain was recorded in a study of early T cells in non-severe SARS-CoV-2 infection. On the study more broadly: Sequencing was performed on bulk RNA from unsorted whole blood, leaving chains unpaired. Study-wide points: VDJdb-based matching was biased toward anti-spike CD8 responses and missed private and CD4 specificities.

TCRdb passed the 5' RACE reads through MiXCR, listing each CDR3 protein once. The sample holds roughly 48,000 distinct CDR3 sequences, 7% to 9% seen once. This clonotype was seen many times. Its antigen is unidentified. The CDR3 contains 20 residues. CDR1 is SGDLS, CDR2 YYNGEE, per germline. V was pared by 3 bases and J by 1 base, with 21 bases of the junction left unmatched. The genes are TRBV9 and TRBJ1-2; 7 bases are shared with TRBD1. The clonotype comes from an adult who was a healthcare worker with PCR-confirmed SARS-CoV-2 infection or an uninfected control (not recorded which). The sequencing input was whole blood. This CDR3 is CASSASTQTGGTAFNYGYTF. The CDR3 DNA is TGTGCCAGCAGCGCAAGTACCCAAACCGGCGGGACAGCCTTTAACTATGGCTACACCTTC.